This T cell receptor beta chain was obtained from a study of T cell responses to AZD1222 COVID-19 vaccine. Findings of the study overall: The peak T cell response came first, and repertoires were sampled only after it. Increased Spike-specific TCR breadth and depth were observed after two AZD1222 doses.

Sequenced by immunoSEQ multiplex PCR; TCRdb stores in-frame clones only, minus some. The sample has just under 35,000 clones, roughly 91% seen once; the top ten hold approximately 7%. This CDR3 region has 15 residues. This clone was observed a single time. Antigen unknown. The material sequenced was peripheral blood, taken on day 0 of AZD1222 vaccination. This TCR was sampled from an adult in good health. The chain couples TRBV21-1 to TRBJ2-5; the table's TRBD1 call for D was not verified on the DNA. TRBV21-1 is an annotated pseudogene. CDR3 DNA: TGTGCCAGCAGAAAGGACAGGGGACCAGCGGTGACCCAGTACTTC. Its protein is CASRKDRGPAVTQYF.